This TCR beta chain appears in the sequencing data of a study of CD8+ T cells in alopecia areata. Findings of the study overall: Scalp samples also yield sequences of resident alphabeta T cells from normal skin.

V was trimmed by 0 bases and J by 4 bases, leaving 14 bases between them. The V gene's germline CDR1 is SGDLS and CDR2 YYNGEE. CDR3 length: 16 amino acids. As part of sample collection, lesional scalp punch biopsies and peripheral blood were taken from alopecia areata patients. Reverse transcribed after extraction, RNA yielded cDNA as the sequencing template. Sequenced by immunoSEQ multiplex PCR; TCRdb stores in-frame clones only, minus some. In the table there are about 150,000 clones, 87% of which are singletons. In the case of this clone: The antigen remains undetermined.

The receptor was isolated from a human donor with alopecia areata. The J gene is TRBJ2-1, the V gene TRBV9, with no clear D. Sequenced material: CD8+ T cells sorted from blood, taken at week 0. In DNA form, the CDR3 reads TGTGCCAGCAGCGTAGATGTAGGGTTGGCTTACAATGAGCAGTTCTTC. It codes for CASSVDVGLAYNEQFF.